This is a list of T cell receptor beta chains from one sample in a study of a mutant IDH1 vaccine in newly diagnosed glioma. Some clones are missing from TCRdb's copy, which holds only in-frame ones; the method was immunoSEQ multiplex PCR. The sample shows under 150,000 clones, roughly 75% of them seen only once. Their target antigens are unknown. Sequencing was performed on PBMCs, taken from a glioma patient whose treatment included an IDH1 peptide vaccine. These receptors all come from a man aged 35 to 55 with glioma. The CDR3 runs from the conserved cysteine through the conserved F or W. D genes are given only for firm matches. Some rows mark clone size as missing; the rest say once, few, many or name a class of expanded clone.

V: TRBV29-1
size: few
D: TRBD2
J: TRBJ2-1
DNA: TGCAGCGTCCCAAGCGGGAGGGGGGGCAATGAGCAGTTCTTC
CDR3: CSVPSGRGGNEQFF

V: TRBV28
size: NA
D: TRBD1
J: TRBJ1-1
DNA: TGTGCCAGCAGTTTACGACGAACAGGGGTCGACACTGAAGCTTTCTTT
CDR3: CASSLRRTGVDTEAFF

V: TRBV6-1
size: NA
D: NA
J: TRBJ2-7
DNA: TGTGCCAGCAGTGAAACCCTGATCCCCGGGGGCGAGCAGTACTTC
CDR3: CASSETLIPGGEQYF

V: TRBV9
size: few
D: NA
J: TRBJ2-2
DNA: TGTGCCAGCAGCACCGCAGACTTGAACACCGGGGAGCTGTTTTTT
CDR3: CASSTADLNTGELFF

V: TRBV6-1
size: NA
D: NA
J: TRBJ2-2
DNA: TGTGCCAGCAGCGACTTTGTGGAGCTGTTTTTT
CDR3: CASSDFVELFF

V: TRBV7-3
size: once
D: NA
J: TRBJ1-1
DNA: TGTGCCAGCAGCTTAAGCCGACTGAACACTGAAGCTTTCTTT
CDR3: CASSLSRLNTEAFF

V: TRBV29-1
size: NA
D: TRBD1
J: TRBJ1-1
DNA: TGCAGCGTTGGGGGGACAGGGGTCACTGAAGCTTTCTTT
CDR3: CSVGGTGVTEAFF

V: TRBV10-3
size: NA
D: NA
J: TRBJ2-7
DNA: TGTGCCATCAGTGGGATCAGGTCTTCCTACGAGCAGTACTTC
CDR3: CAISGIRSSYEQYF

V: TRBV5-1
size: NA
D: NA
J: TRBJ2-7
DNA: TGCGCCAGCGGACCGGACACCGTTTCCTACGAGCAGTACTTC
CDR3: CASGPDTVSYEQYF

V: TRBV29-1
size: NA
D: TRBD2
J: TRBJ2-3
DNA: TGCAGCGTTACGACTAGCGGGGTTGCAGATACGCAGTATTTT
CDR3: CSVTTSGVADTQYF

V: TRBV19
size: NA
D: TRBD1
J: TRBJ1-1
DNA: TGTGCCAGTTCTTACCCCACCGGGACAGGGGTTTTGAACACTGAAGCTTTCTTT
CDR3: CASSYPTGTGVLNTEAFF

V: TRBV5-6
size: NA
D: NA
J: TRBJ2-3
DNA: TGTGCCAGCAGCGTCCCGGGACGGAGAGATACGCAGTATTTT
CDR3: CASSVPGRRDTQYF

V: TRBV7-9
size: NA
D: NA
J: TRBJ1-4
DNA: TGTGCCAGCAGCCCAGGACAGTACACAACTAATGAAAAACTGTTTTTT
CDR3: CASSPGQYTTNEKLFF

V: TRBV10-3
size: NA
D: NA
J: TRBJ2-5
DNA: TGTGCCATCAGTGTGAAAAAAGAGACCCAGTACTTC
CDR3: CAISVKKETQYF

V: TRBV4-1
size: NA
D: TRBD2
J: TRBJ2-7
DNA: TGCGCCAGCAGCCCCACAGCGGGGGGGCACTACGAGCAGTACTTC
CDR3: CASSPTAGGHYEQYF

V: TRBV5-1
size: NA
D: TRBD2
J: TRBJ2-2
DNA: TGCGCCAGCAGACTAGGACTAGCGGGAGAAGGCACCGGGGAGCTGTTTTTT
CDR3: CASRLGLAGEGTGELFF

V: TRBV7-9
size: NA
D: NA
J: TRBJ2-7
DNA: TGTGCCAGCAGCTTAGGGGGCCTGGCGAGGGACGGACGAGAGCAGTACTTC
CDR3: CASSLGGLARDGREQYF

V: TRBV7-7
size: NA
D: NA
J: TRBJ2-3
DNA: TGTGCTAGCAGCAGTCGGAGGACAGATACGCAGTATTTT
CDR3: CASSSRRTDTQYF

V: TRBV5-4
size: NA
D: TRBD1
J: TRBJ1-2
DNA: TGTGCCAGCAGCTTGGACAGGACAGGGGGAATTGGCTACACCTTC
CDR3: CASSLDRTGGIGYTF

V: TRBV7-2
size: NA
D: NA
J: TRBJ2-5
DNA: TGTGCCAGCAGCTTAGCGGGCAGGGCTGAGACCCAGTACTTC
CDR3: CASSLAGRAETQYF

V: TRBV11-2
size: NA
D: NA
J: TRBJ2-5
DNA: TGTGCCAGCAGCTTTCAGGGGTCCCGAGAGACCCAGTACTTC
CDR3: CASSFQGSRETQYF

V: TRBV5-4
size: NA
D: NA
J: TRBJ1-1
DNA: TGTGCCAGCAGCGGCAAAGTACAGGGCCCAGGGACTGAAGCTTTCTTT
CDR3: CASSGKVQGPGTEAFF

V: TRBV6-5
size: NA
D: NA
J: TRBJ2-7
DNA: TGTGCCAGCAGCGACGGGACTCCCTACGAGCAGTACTTC
CDR3: CASSDGTPYEQYF

V: TRBV19
size: NA
D: NA
J: TRBJ1-6
DNA: TGTGCCAGTAGTCCCCTCAAGGAATCACCCCTCCACTTT
CDR3: CASSPLKESPLHF

V: TRBV5-5
size: NA
D: TRBD2
J: TRBJ2-1
DNA: TGTGCCAGCAGCCGTGGACTAGCGGGAGTGATCTCCTACAATGAGCAGTTCTTC
CDR3: CASSRGLAGVISYNEQFF

V: TRBV2
size: once
D: NA
J: TRBJ1-5
DNA: TGTGCCAGCAGGAGCCCCCGGGGGTCTCAGCCCCAGCATTTT
CDR3: CASRSPRGSQPQHF

V: TRBV30
size: NA
D: TRBD2
J: TRBJ2-7
DNA: TGTGCCTGGAGTAATAGCGGGAGGGCTGAAAATGCCTACGAGCAGTACTTC
CDR3: CAWSNSGRAENAYEQYF

V: TRBV19
size: NA
D: NA
J: TRBJ1-2
DNA: TGTGCCAGTAGTATTAAGGCCGTGGTCGATGGCTACACCTTC
CDR3: CASSIKAVVDGYTF

V: TRBV19
size: NA
D: NA
J: TRBJ2-2
DNA: TGTGCCAGTAGTTCGGGACGTTGGGGCACCGGGGAGCTGTTTTTT
CDR3: CASSSGRWGTGELFF

V: TRBV2
size: NA
D: NA
J: TRBJ2-1
DNA: TGTGCCAGCAGCGATGCCGTCTCGGACACCTACAATGAGCAGTTCTTC
CDR3: CASSDAVSDTYNEQFF

V: TRBV4-2
size: medium-sized
D: NA
J: TRBJ2-7
DNA: TGTGCCAGCAGCCAAGAAGAAGGGACCGGCTCCTACGAGCAGTACTTC
CDR3: CASSQEEGTGSYEQYF

V: TRBV6-6
size: NA
D: NA
J: TRBJ1-2
DNA: TGTGCCAGCAGTTACTCGGCCGGGACGTCCTATGGCTACACCTTC
CDR3: CASSYSAGTSYGYTF

V: TRBV5-4
size: NA
D: NA
J: TRBJ2-2
DNA: TGTGCCAGCAGCGGTGGGGCCGGGGAGCTGTTTTTT
CDR3: CASSGGAGELFF

V: TRBV19
size: few
D: NA
J: TRBJ1-4
DNA: TGTGCCAGTAGTATGGCCAAACATGAAAAACTGTTTTTT
CDR3: CASSMAKHEKLFF

V: TRBV29-1
size: once
D: NA
J: TRBJ1-2
DNA: TGCAGCGTTGCGGACAGTTTTTATGGCTACACCTTC
CDR3: CSVADSFYGYTF

V: TRBV7-9
size: NA
D: NA
J: TRBJ2-3
DNA: TGTGCCAGCAGACCCTCGCCAGATACGCAGTATTTT
CDR3: CASRPSPDTQYF

V: TRBV27
size: NA
D: NA
J: TRBJ2-3
DNA: TGTGCCAGCAGTTCAGGGGCGCGAGCAGATACGCAGTATTTT
CDR3: CASSSGARADTQYF

V: TRBV10-1
size: once
D: NA
J: TRBJ2-7
DNA: TGCGCCAGCAGTGAGTCAGGGGAAGTAGGCCACGAGCAGTACTTC
CDR3: CASSESGEVGHEQYF

V: TRBV19
size: NA
D: NA
J: TRBJ2-6
DNA: TGTGCCAGTAGTATAGGGGGGAGCTCTGGGGCCAACGTCCTGACTTTC
CDR3: CASSIGGSSGANVLTF

V: TRBV27
size: few
D: TRBD1
J: TRBJ2-1
DNA: TGTGCCAGCAGTTTAGTTGGGCAGGGGGCCAATGAGCAGTTCTTC
CDR3: CASSLVGQGANEQFF

V: TRBV29-1
size: NA
D: NA
J: TRBJ2-3
DNA: TGCAGCGTTGAACTAGTTACAGATACGCAGTATTTT
CDR3: CSVELVTDTQYF

V: TRBV27
size: NA
D: NA
J: TRBJ2-3
DNA: TGTGCCAGCAGTTTATCAAGCGGCCCGGGCACAGATACGCAGTATTTT
CDR3: CASSLSSGPGTDTQYF

V: TRBV2
size: few
D: TRBD1
J: TRBJ1-2
DNA: TGTGCCAGCCGGACAGGGAACTATGGCTACACCTTC
CDR3: CASRTGNYGYTF

V: TRBV25-1
size: NA
D: NA
J: TRBJ2-3
DNA: TGTGCCAGCAGTCGAAGTCACGTCGGACGCACAGATACGCAGTATTTT
CDR3: CASSRSHVGRTDTQYF

V: TRBV6-5
size: NA
D: NA
J: TRBJ2-1
DNA: TGTGCCAGCAGCAGCGCCGGGACAGAGCAGTTCTTC
CDR3: CASSSAGTEQFF

V: TRBV27
size: NA
D: NA
J: TRBJ1-5
DNA: TGTGCCAGCAATCCAGGACCCGGTTCGGAGATGCCCCAGCATTTT
CDR3: CASNPGPGSEMPQHF

V: TRBV6-6
size: NA
D: NA
J: TRBJ1-3
DNA: TGTGCCAGCAGTCTGCGGGGACGCTCTGGAAACACCATATATTTT
CDR3: CASSLRGRSGNTIYF

V: TRBV7-9
size: NA
D: TRBD1
J: TRBJ1-6
DNA: TGTGCCAGCAGCGCTCGACAGGGGGCCAATTCACCCCTCCACTTT
CDR3: CASSARQGANSPLHF

V: TRBV7-2
size: NA
D: NA
J: TRBJ1-2
DNA: TGTGCCAGCAGCCCGCAGGTGGTATCGCCCTATGGCTACACCTTC
CDR3: CASSPQVVSPYGYTF

V: TRBV30
size: NA
D: NA
J: TRBJ2-7
DNA: TGTGCCTGGAGTGGGGAGACTGTTTCCTATACCTCCTACGAGCAGTACTTC
CDR3: CAWSGETVSYTSYEQYF

V: TRBV28
size: NA
D: NA
J: TRBJ1-1
DNA: TGTGCCAGCAGCCCCTTACAGAACACTGAAGCTTTCTTT
CDR3: CASSPLQNTEAFF

V: TRBV7-6
size: NA
D: NA
J: TRBJ2-5
DNA: TGTGCCAGCAGCTTAGGCCCTTCATCAGCGGGCCGAGAGACCCAGTACTTC
CDR3: CASSLGPSSAGRETQYF

V: TRBV18
size: NA
D: NA
J: TRBJ2-1
DNA: TGTGCCAGCTCATCGGCGGTTCAGAATGAGCAGTTCTTC
CDR3: CASSSAVQNEQFF

V: TRBV9
size: NA
D: NA
J: TRBJ2-1
DNA: TGTGCCAGCAGCGCCTCCGGGGGAGGAGGCAATGAGCAGTTCTTC
CDR3: CASSASGGGGNEQFF

V: TRBV11-2
size: NA
D: NA
J: TRBJ1-3
DNA: TGTGCCAGCAGCTCGACAGGTCTCACTGGAAACACCATATATTTT
CDR3: CASSSTGLTGNTIYF

V: TRBV7-2
size: NA
D: NA
J: TRBJ1-4
DNA: TGTGCCAGCAGCTTCGCAGGGACGGGAAAACTGTTTTTT
CDR3: CASSFAGTGKLFF